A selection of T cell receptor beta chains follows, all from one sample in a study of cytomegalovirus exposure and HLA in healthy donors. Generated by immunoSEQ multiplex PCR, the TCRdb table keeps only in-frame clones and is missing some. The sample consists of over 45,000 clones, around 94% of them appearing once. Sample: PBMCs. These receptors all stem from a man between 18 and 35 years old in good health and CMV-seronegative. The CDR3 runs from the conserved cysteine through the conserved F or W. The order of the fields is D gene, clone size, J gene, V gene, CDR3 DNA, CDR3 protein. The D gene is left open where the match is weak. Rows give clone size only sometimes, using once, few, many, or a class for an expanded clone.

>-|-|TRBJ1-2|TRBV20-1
TGCAGTGCCGGGACAAGCTATGGCTACACCTTC
CSAGTSYGYTF
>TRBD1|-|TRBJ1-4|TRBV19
TGTGCCAGTAGTCCCCGGACAGGGGAGAATGAAAAACTGTTTTTT
CASSPRTGENEKLFF
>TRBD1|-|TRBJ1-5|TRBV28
TGTGCCAGCAGTGCCGCAGGACAGGGCGATCAGCCCCAGCATTTT
CASSAAGQGDQPQHF
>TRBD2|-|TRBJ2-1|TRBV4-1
TGCGCCAGCAGCCAAGATCCAAGCTGGGGGGGTGAGCAGTTCTTC
CASSQDPSWGGEQFF
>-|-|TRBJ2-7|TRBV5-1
TGCGCCGGAGGGACCGCCACCTACGAGCAGTACTTC
CAGGTATYEQYF
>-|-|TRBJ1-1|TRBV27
TGTGCCAGCAGTTTAAGTCCCAGGGGGAACACTGAAGCTTTCTTT
CASSLSPRGNTEAFF
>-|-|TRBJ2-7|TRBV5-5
TGTGCCAGCAGCTTGGTAGGTCGGAGTGTTTACGAGCAGTACTTC
CASSLVGRSVYEQYF
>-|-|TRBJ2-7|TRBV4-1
TGCGCCAGCAGCCGTAACAGCGAGCAGTACTTC
CASSRNSEQYF
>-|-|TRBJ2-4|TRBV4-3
TGCGCCAGCAGCCAAGATTCGAGGGACATTCAGTACTTC
CASSQDSRDIQYF
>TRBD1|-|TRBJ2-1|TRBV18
TGTGCCAGCTCACCCGGGACAGGGGGCCACAATGAGCAGTTCTTC
CASSPGTGGHNEQFF
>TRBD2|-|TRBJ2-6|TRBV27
TGTGCCAGCAGTTTCTTGACTAGCGGGAGGGCCAAAATTACTGGGGCCAACGTCCTGACTTTC
CASSFLTSGRAKITGANVLTF
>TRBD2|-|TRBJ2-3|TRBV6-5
TGTGCCAGCAGCTCTAGCGGTCACACAGATACGCAGTATTTT
CASSSSGHTDTQYF
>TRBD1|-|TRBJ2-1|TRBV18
TGTGCCAGCTCACCGTTGGGGACAGGGGTATCGAATGAGCAGTTCTTC
CASSPLGTGVSNEQFF
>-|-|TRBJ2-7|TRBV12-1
TGTGCCAGCAGCGCCGCCGGGACACAAACCTACGAGCAGTACTTC
CASSAAGTQTYEQYF
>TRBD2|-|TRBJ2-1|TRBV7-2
TGTGCCAGCAGCTTAAGCGGGACGCGAAATGAGCAGTTCTTC
CASSLSGTRNEQFF
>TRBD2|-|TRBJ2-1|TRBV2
TGTGCCAGCCTGACTGCCGGGACTACTCTCTACAATGAGCAGTTCTTC
CASLTAGTTLYNEQFF
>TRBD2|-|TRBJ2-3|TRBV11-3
TGTGCCAGCGGAGGCGGGAGGGGAGATACGCAGTATTTT
CASGGGRGDTQYF
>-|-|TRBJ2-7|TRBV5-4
TGTGCCAGCAGCTTGGGTAGGGGGGGCTCCTACGAGCAGTACTTC
CASSLGRGGSYEQYF
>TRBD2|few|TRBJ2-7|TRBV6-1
TGTGCCAGCAGTGAGAGCGGGAGGTCCCTCGAGCAGTACTTC
CASSESGRSLEQYF
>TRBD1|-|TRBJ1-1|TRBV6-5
TGTGCCAGCGGCAGGACAGGGCCCATGAACACTGAAGCTTTCTTT
CASGRTGPMNTEAFF
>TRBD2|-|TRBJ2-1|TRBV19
TGTGCCAGTAGTAGCCGGACTAGCGGGATAGATGAGCAGTTCTTC
CASSSRTSGIDEQFF
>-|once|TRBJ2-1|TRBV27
TGTGCCAGCAGTTTTACCACCGGACTAAATAACAATGAGCAGTTCTTC
CASSFTTGLNNNEQFF
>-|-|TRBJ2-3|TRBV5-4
TGTGCCAGCAGTCGCAGGGGGGGCACAGATACGCAGTATTTT
CASSRRGGTDTQYF
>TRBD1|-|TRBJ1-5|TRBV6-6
TGTGCCAGCAGGCCCAGGGGGGAGGATCAGCCCCAGCATTTT
CASRPRGEDQPQHF
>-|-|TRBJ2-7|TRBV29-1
TGCAGTGCCGGGGGTAATTCCTACGAGCAGTACTTC
CSAGGNSYEQYF
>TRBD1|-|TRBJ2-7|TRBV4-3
TGCGCCAGCAGCCTGGGACAGGGGCCCTACGAGCAGTACTTC
CASSLGQGPYEQYF
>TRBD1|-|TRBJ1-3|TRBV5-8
TGTGCCAGCAGCGTTACAGGGGTTGGAAACACCATATATTTT
CASSVTGVGNTIYF
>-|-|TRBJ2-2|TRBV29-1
TGCAGCGTTGAAGATCTCGGGGGGGAGCTGTTTTTT
CSVEDLGGELFF
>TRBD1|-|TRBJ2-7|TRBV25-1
TGTGCCAGCAGTAGGACAGGCGAGCAGTACTTC
CASSRTGEQYF
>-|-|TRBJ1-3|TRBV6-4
TGTGCCAGCAGGGGGCAGGGCGAGTCTGGAAACACCATATATTTT
CASRGQGESGNTIYF
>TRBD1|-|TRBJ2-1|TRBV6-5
TGTGCCAGCAGTGGACAGGGAAACGAGCAGTTCTTC
CASSGQGNEQFF
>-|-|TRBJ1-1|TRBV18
TGTGCCAGCTCGGGGGGGACTGAAGCTTTCTTT
CASSGGTEAFF
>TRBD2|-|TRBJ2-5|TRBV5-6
TGTGCCAGCACGCTAGCGGGAGCCCGAGAGACCCAGTACTTC
CASTLAGARETQYF
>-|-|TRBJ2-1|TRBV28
TGTGCCAGCAGTTTGGTGGCGGGGGCCGAGTTCTTC
CASSLVAGAEFF
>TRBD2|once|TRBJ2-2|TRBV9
TGTGCCAGCAGCTCAGCGGGAAGCAACACCGGGGAGCTGTTTTTT
CASSSAGSNTGELFF
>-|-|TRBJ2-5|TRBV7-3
TGTGCCAGCAGCCCCTTCAGGGGGGTAAGCCAGACCCAGTACTTC
CASSPFRGVSQTQYF
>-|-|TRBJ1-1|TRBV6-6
TGTGCCAGCACTCCGCCCGGCGGGCGAAGCACTGAAGCTTTCTTT
CASTPPGGRSTEAFF
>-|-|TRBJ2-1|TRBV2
TGTGCCAGCAGTGAAAGGGGCAGCTACAATGAGCAGTTCTTC
CASSERGSYNEQFF
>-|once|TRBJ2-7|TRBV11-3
TGTGCCAGCAGCTCCAAATCCTCCTACGAGCAGTACTTC
CASSSKSSYEQYF
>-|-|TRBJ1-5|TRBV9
TGTGCCAGCAGCCCACTGGGGGCGAGCAATCAGCCCCAGCATTTT
CASSPLGASNQPQHF
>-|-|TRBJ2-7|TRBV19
TGTGCCAGTAGTATCGGACGGGGATACGAGCAGTACTTC
CASSIGRGYEQYF
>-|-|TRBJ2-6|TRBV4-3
TGCGCCAGCAGCCAAGAACAATTGCATTCTGGGGCCAACGTCCTGACTTTC
CASSQEQLHSGANVLTF
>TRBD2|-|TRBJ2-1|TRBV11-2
TGTGCCAGCAGCTTAGAGGGGACTAGCTATATTACCGGCAATGAGCAGTTCTTC
CASSLEGTSYITGNEQFF
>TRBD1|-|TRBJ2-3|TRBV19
TGTGCCAGTAGGTGGACAGGGAGCACAGATACGCAGTATTTT
CASRWTGSTDTQYF
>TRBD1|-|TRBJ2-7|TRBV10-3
TGTGCCATCAGTCTACAGGGGGCGCGTAACGAGCAGTACTTC
CAISLQGARNEQYF
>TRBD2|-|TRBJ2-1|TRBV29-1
TGCAGCGTTGACAGGGGACTAGGATTAAATGAGCAGTTCTTC
CSVDRGLGLNEQFF
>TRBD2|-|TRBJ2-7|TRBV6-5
TGTGCCAGCACCTACCGACTAGCGGGAGTCTACGAGCAGTACTTC
CASTYRLAGVYEQYF